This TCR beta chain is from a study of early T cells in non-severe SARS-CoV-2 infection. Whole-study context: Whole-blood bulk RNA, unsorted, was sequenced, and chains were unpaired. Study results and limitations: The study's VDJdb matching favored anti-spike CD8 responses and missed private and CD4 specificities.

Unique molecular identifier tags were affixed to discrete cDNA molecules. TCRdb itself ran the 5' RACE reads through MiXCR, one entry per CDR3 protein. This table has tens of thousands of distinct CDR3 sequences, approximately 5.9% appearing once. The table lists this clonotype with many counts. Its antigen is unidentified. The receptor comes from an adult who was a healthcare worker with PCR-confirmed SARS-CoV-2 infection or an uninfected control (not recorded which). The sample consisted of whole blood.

The CDR3 sequence: CSARGQGLTQPQHF. For the CDR3, the DNA is TGCAGTGCTAGAGGACAGGGTCTTACTCAGCCCCAGCATTTT. The chain links TRBV20-1 to TRBJ1-5, with 7 positions matching TRBD1. CDR1 and CDR2 from the germline V gene are DFQATT and SNEGSKA (reference sequence). V lost 1 base, J lost 6 bases, and 6 bases stayed unmatched. The CDR3 consists of 14 residues.